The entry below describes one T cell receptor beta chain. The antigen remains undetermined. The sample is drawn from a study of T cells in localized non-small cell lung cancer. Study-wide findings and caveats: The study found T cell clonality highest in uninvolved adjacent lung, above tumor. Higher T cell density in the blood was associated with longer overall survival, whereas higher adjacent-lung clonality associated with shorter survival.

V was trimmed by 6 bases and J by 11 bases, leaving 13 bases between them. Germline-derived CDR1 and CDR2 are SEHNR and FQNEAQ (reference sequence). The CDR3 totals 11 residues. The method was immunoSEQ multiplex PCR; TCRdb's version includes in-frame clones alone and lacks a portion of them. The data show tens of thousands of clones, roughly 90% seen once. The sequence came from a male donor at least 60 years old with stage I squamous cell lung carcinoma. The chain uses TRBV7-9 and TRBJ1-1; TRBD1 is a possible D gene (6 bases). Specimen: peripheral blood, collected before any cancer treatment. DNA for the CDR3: TGTGCCAGCAGGCAGGGGTCGGACGCTTTCTTT. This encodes CASRQGSDAFF.